This TCR beta chain came from a study of blood T cell repertoires in COVID-19 (TCRdb year 2020). Turning to the overall study: Collaborator samples came from the United States, Italy and Spain and covered acute and convalescent phases of COVID-19. The prospective study material was composed of cDNA or gDNA derived from T cells, B-cell-depleted T cells, or PBMCs. Deeply sampled blood TCRbeta repertoires from subjects exposed to, actively infected with, or recovered from COVID-19 were included in the dataset. The repertoires were made available in a free public database intended to serve as a resource for research on the immune response to SARS-CoV-2. Samples came from the ongoing ImmuneRACE study (first 160 participants) plus 1,254 subjects from 6 global collaborators. Sample metadata almost always included a de-identified subject ID, COVID-19 status, age in years and sex. Where HLA class I and class II types were available, the types were taken from metadata supplied by the sample provider, not from assay-based typing.

Enrolling through a virtual design, the prospective study's participants ranged in age from roughly 18 to 95 years and lived across roughly 24 United States geographic areas. In the prospective study, participants were assigned to cohorts based on the clinical history participants reported in a screening survey and a study questionnaire. Exposed participants had been in contact with someone with a PCR-confirmed or clinician-diagnosed COVID-19 case within 2 weeks of study entry. In the prospective study, mobile phlebotomists collected whole blood, serum and a nasopharyngeal or oropharyngeal swab from each participant. Prospective study participants could optionally give additional blood draws and questionnaires over an approximately 2-month period. Prospective study blood samples were shipped either frozen or at room temperature before DNA extraction. The germline V gene yields SGHTA for CDR1 and FQGTGA for CDR2. From the cysteine through the phenylalanine, the CDR3 covers 13 amino acids. Just CDR3 DNA is preserved here, 39 bases in frame from base 1. V was cut back by 5 bases and J by 5 bases, leaving a gap of 12 bases between them.

On this clone: Its antigen target is currently unknown. The record has no base qualities; no much larger clone is one base away.

General conclusions and limits of the study: The quantity of clinical and demographic metadata differed by source and by participant and was supplied without curation.

The immunoSEQ Assay, a bias-controlled multiplex PCR, was used to amplify TCRbeta CDR3 regions from genomic DNA. Under the source paper's analysis protocol: Nucleated cell counts per sample were estimated from amplification of reference gene primers within the assay. Sequence reads were collapsed and filtered to measure the absolute abundance of every unique TCRbeta CDR3 rearrangement. For each sample, productive Simpson clonality was calculated by taking the square root of Simpson's diversity index across productive rearrangements. In its TCRdb copy, this immuneACCESS table keeps in-frame sequences only and misses some clones. Where compared with another copy, unresolved V genes explain less than half of these, and the others have no known cause. The V and J calls and the clone size are those of that table, but D and trimming were determined from the DNA. This sample lists fewer than 350,000 clones; 88% were detected once. The ten biggest clones cover over 0.9% of the sample.

The sequence links TRBV7-3 to TRBJ2-5; the D gene is perhaps TRBD1, from 6 matching bases. The sequenced material came from PBMCs or T cells enriched from blood (not recorded which). This receptor was obtained from a woman aged 25 to 45 who had been exposed to COVID-19. The CDR3 loop reads CASSLGQKETQYF. The DNA reads as follows: TGTGCCAGCAGCCTAGGACAGAAGGAGACCCAGTACTTC.